This T cell receptor beta chain was recovered during a study of blood T cell repertoires in COVID-19. Study-level information: The United States, Italy and Spain provided the acute and convalescent COVID-19 samples. From T cells, B-cell-depleted T cells, or PBMCs came the material, which was cDNA or gDNA.

Of note for this clone: This sample also contains other DNA sequences that code for the same CDR3.

This CDR3 is built from 14 residues. The ends lost 3 bases at V and 1 base at J; junction bases unmatched: 3. Germline CDR1 SNHLY, CDR2 FYNNEI. Seattle enrolled patients during active infection and tracked them longitudinally. Original data processing: Nucleated cell number was recorded as an estimate derived from reference gene primer amplification. The method was immunoSEQ multiplex PCR; TCRdb's version includes in-frame clones alone and lacks a portion of them. V and J calls and clone size are copied from that table; D and trimming were computed from the DNA. This repertoire shows approximately 180,000 clones, roughly four fifths found once; its top ten account for more than 10%.

The sample taken for sequencing was peripheral blood. The chain carries TRBV2 and TRBJ2-7; TRBD2 matches 7 bases. This sequence was found in a woman aged 80 or over with COVID-19, enrolled during active disease. The CDR3: CASSDWGGSYEQYF. As DNA, the CDR3 is TGTGCCAGCAGTGACTGGGGGGGATCCTACGAGCAGTACTTC. Full variable domain (outside the CDR3, taken from reference TRBV2 and TRBJ2-7): EPEVTQTPSHQVTQMGQEVILRCVPISNHLYFYWYRQILGQKVEFLVSFYNNEISEKSEIFDDQFSVERPDGSNFTLKIRSTKLEDSAMYFCASSDWGGSYEQYFGPGTRLTVT.